A selection of T cell receptor beta chains follows, all from one sample in a study of blood T cell repertoires in COVID-19. TCRdb's copy holds only in-frame clones and misses some; the assay was immunoSEQ multiplex PCR. The sample has a few hundred thousand clones; 70% to 90% are singletons. Source material: PBMCs or T cells enriched from blood (not recorded which). The receptors were gathered from a woman between 18 and 29 years old who had recovered from COVID-19. CDR3s include the opening cysteine and the closing phenylalanine or tryptophan. D genes are given only for firm matches. Expanded clones get a size class; other rows say once, few or many, or leave the size out.

.,10,TRBV20-1,.,TRBJ1-2,CSATGLGYTF,TGCAGTGCTACAGGGTTAGGCTACACCTTC
.,12,TRBV28,.,TRBJ1-5,CASSVGSQPQHF,TGTGCCAGCAGTGTAGGGAGTCAGCCCCAGCATTTT
.,15,TRBV7-9,TRBD1,TRBJ1-4,CASSAQTGANEKLFF,TGTGCCAGCAGCGCCCAGACAGGGGCTAATGAAAAACTGTTTTTT
.,13,TRBV5-1,.,TRBJ2-3,CASRTATTDTQYF,TGCGCCAGCAGGACAGCGACCACAGATACGCAGTATTTT
.,15,TRBV3-1/TRBV3-2,TRBD1,TRBJ1-1,CASSLGRGASTEAFF,TGTGCCAGCAGCCTCGGCAGGGGGGCATCAACTGAAGCTTTCTTT
.,14,TRBV7-8,.,TRBJ1-5,CASSLGQGNQPQHF,TGTGCCAGCAGCTTAGGGCAGGGCAATCAGCCCCAGCATTTT
.,14,TRBV10-1,TRBD1,TRBJ2-1,CASTGGQGCFEQFF,TGCGCCAGCACAGGGGGACAGGGTTGTTTTGAGCAGTTCTTC
.,21,TRBV4-2,TRBD2,TRBJ2-1,CASSQEGRLAGILSSYNEQFF,TGTGCCAGCAGCCAAGAGGGAAGGCTAGCGGGAATTCTTAGCTCCTACAATGAGCAGTTCTTC
.,13,TRBV7-9,.,TRBJ2-7,CASSSTAGFGQYF,TGTGCCAGCAGCTCCACTGCAGGATTCGGGCAGTACTTC
.,14,TRBV28,.,TRBJ1-4,CASSLTGSNEKLFF,TGTGCCAGCAGCCTAACAGGGTCTAATGAAAAACTGTTTTTT
.,14,TRBV2,.,TRBJ1-6,CASSDPRVDSPLHF,TGTGCCAGCAGTGATCCCAGGGTTGATTCACCCCTCCACTTT
.,12,TRBV7-2,.,TRBJ2-7,CASSSSSYEQYF,TGTGCCAGCAGCTCCAGCTCCTACGAGCAGTACTTC
.,14,TRBV2,.,TRBJ1-2,CASSEGRGLYGYTF,TGTGCCAGCAGTGAAGGGAGAGGGTTGTATGGCTACACCTTC
.,14,TRBV27,.,TRBJ1-6,CASSLRGNNSPLHF,TGTGCCAGCAGTTTGAGAGGGAATAATTCACCCCTCCACTTT
.,15,TRBV29-1,.,TRBJ1-1,CSVEARLRMNTEAFF,TGCAGCGTTGAAGCAAGATTGCGGATGAACACTGAAGCTTTCTTT
.,14,TRBV5-1,.,TRBJ1-2,CASSPLLTNYGYTF,TGCGCCAGCAGCCCTCTACTCACTAACTATGGCTACACCTTC
.,17,TRBV11-2,TRBD2,TRBJ2-2,CASSLELAGRNTGELFF,TGTGCCAGCAGCTTAGAACTAGCGGGTCGGAACACCGGGGAGCTGTTTTTT
few,17,TRBV3-1/TRBV3-2,.,TRBJ1-1,CASSQDSPGLLNTEAFF,TGTGCCAGCAGCCAAGATAGCCCTGGACTTTTGAACACTGAAGCTTTCTTT
.,11,TRBV25-1,TRBD1,TRBJ2-5,CASRGQETQYF,TGTGCCAGCAGGGGACAGGAGACCCAGTACTTC
.,19,TRBV24-1,.,TRBJ1-5,CATSDTQGVGRGVHQPQHF,TGTGCCACCAGTGATACCCAAGGGGTGGGCAGGGGAGTTCATCAGCCCCAGCATTTT
.,17,TRBV3-1/TRBV3-2,TRBD2,TRBJ2-3,CASSEDPGTSDTDTQYF,TGTGCCAGCAGCGAAGACCCGGGGACTAGCGACACAGATACGCAGTATTTT
.,15,TRBV5-1,TRBD1,TRBJ1-2,CASRLTGDERHGYTF,TGCGCCAGCAGACTGACAGGGGATGAGAGGCATGGCTACACCTTC
.,15,TRBV6-5,TRBD2,TRBJ2-5,CASSRLAGGQETQYF,TGTGCCAGCAGTCGACTAGCGGGGGGGCAAGAGACCCAGTACTTC
.,15,TRBV5-1,TRBD1,TRBJ2-7,CASSFGTGPSYEQYF,TGCGCCAGCAGCTTCGGGACAGGGCCTTCCTACGAGCAGTACTTC
.,14,TRBV15,.,TRBJ2-7,CATLTLHGDYEQYF,TGTGCCACCCTAACACTTCACGGGGACTACGAGCAGTACTTC